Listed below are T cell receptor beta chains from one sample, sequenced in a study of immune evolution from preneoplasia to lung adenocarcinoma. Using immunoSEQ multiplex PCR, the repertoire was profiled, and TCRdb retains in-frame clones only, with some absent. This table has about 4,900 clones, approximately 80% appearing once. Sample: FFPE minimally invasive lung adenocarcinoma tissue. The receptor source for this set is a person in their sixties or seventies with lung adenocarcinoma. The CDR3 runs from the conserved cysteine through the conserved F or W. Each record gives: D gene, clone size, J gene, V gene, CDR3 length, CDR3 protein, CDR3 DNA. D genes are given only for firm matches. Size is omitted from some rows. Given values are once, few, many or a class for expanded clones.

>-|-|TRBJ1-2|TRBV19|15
CASSIVTGPTYGYTF
TGTGCCAGTAGTATAGTAACGGGCCCCACCTATGGCTACACCTTC
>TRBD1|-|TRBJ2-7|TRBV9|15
CASSEGQGMTYEQYF
TGTGCCAGCAGCGAAGGACAGGGGATGACCTACGAGCAGTACTTC
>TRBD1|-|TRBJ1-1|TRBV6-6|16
CASNSGQGLGNTEAFF
TGTGCCAGCAACTCGGGACAGGGATTGGGGAACACTGAAGCTTTCTTT
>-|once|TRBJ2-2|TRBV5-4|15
CASSLLGYTTGELFF
TGTGCCAGCAGCTTGTTGGGGTATACGACCGGGGAGCTGTTTTTT
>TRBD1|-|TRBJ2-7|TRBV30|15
CAWSVLGQGIPEQYF
TGTGCCTGGAGTGTTCTGGGACAGGGTATTCCCGAGCAGTACTTC
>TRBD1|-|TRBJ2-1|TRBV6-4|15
CASSARTGVYNEQFF
TGTGCCAGCAGTGCCCGGACAGGTGTATACAATGAGCAGTTCTTC
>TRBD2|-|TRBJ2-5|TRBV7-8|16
CASSLRLAGGRETQYF
TGTGCCAGCAGCTTACGTCTAGCGGGGGGGCGAGAGACCCAGTACTTC
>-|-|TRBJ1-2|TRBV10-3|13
CAISDGRNYGYTF
TGTGCCATCAGTGACGGTCGGAACTATGGCTACACCTTC
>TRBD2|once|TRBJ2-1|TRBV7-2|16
CASSYTSGGDNNEQFF
TGTGCCAGCAGCTATACTAGCGGGGGGGATAACAATGAGCAGTTCTTC
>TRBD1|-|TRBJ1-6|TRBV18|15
CASSPLSQGGSPLHF
TGTGCCAGCTCACCACTGTCCCAGGGGGGTTCACCCCTCCACTTT
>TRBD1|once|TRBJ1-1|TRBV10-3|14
CAIRRGQDNTEAFF
TGTGCCATCAGAAGAGGACAGGATAACACTGAAGCTTTCTTT
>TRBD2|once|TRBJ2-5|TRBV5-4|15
CASSLAWRGEETQYF
TGTGCCAGCAGCTTGGCCTGGCGGGGGGAAGAGACCCAGTACTTC